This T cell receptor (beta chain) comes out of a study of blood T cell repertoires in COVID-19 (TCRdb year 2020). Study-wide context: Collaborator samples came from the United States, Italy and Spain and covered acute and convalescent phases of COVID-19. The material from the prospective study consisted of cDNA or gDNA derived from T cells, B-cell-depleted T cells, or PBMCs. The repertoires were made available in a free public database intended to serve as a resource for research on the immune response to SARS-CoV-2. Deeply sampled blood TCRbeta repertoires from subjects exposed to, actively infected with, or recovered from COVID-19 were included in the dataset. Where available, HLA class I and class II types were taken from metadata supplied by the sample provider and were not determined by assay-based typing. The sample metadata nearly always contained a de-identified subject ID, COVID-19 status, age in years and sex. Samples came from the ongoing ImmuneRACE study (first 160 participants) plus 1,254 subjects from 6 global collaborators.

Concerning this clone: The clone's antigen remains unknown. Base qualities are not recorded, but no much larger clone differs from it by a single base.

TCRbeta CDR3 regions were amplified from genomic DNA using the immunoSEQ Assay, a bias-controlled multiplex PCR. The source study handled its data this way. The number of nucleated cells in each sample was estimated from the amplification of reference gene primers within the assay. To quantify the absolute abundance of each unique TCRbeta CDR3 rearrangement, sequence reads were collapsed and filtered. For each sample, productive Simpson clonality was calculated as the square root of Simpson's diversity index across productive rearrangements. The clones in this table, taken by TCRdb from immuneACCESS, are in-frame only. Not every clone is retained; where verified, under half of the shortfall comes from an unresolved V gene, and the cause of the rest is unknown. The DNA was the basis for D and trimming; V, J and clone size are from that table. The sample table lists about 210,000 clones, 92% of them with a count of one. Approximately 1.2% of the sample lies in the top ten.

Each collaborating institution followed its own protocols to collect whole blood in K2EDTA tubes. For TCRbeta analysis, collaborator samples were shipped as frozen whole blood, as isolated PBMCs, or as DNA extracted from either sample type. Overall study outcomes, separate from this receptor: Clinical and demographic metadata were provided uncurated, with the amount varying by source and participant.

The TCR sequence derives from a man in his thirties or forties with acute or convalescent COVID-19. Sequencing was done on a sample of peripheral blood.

The CDR3 sequence is CASSLVPIRDSNYGYTF. The nucleotide sequence is TGTGCCAGCAGCTTAGTTCCGATCCGGGACAGTAACTATGGCTACACCTTC. The chain couples TRBV7-9 to TRBJ1-2, with TRBD1 matching 7 junction bases. Sequences SEHNR (CDR1) and FQNEAQ (CDR2) are obtained from the germline V gene (reference sequence). Spanning cysteine to phenylalanine, the CDR3 consists of 17 amino acids. Only the CDR3 part of the read is kept: 51 bases, read in frame from the first base. Relative to germline, V is missing 1 base and J is missing 1 base, with 9 bases of the junction outside any gene match.